This entry lists 8 T cell receptor beta chains sequenced from one sample in a study of blood T cell repertoires in COVID-19. Some clones are missing from TCRdb's copy, which holds only in-frame ones; the method was immunoSEQ multiplex PCR. The table includes about 240,000 clones, roughly four fifths detected once. The sample taken for sequencing was peripheral blood. The source is a woman aged 70-85 years with acute or convalescent COVID-19.

V is TRBV3-1 (or the pseudogene TRBV3-2) and J is TRBJ1-6; 9 nucleotides agree with TRBD1. The CDR3 contains 15 residues. Germline CDR1 and CDR2: LGHDT and YNNKEL (reference sequence). V gave up 6 bases and J gave up 7 bases; unmatched junction bases: 7. The CDR3, as DNA: TGTGCCAGCAGTCTCAACAGGGGGCGAAATTCACCCCTCCACTTT. Protein product: CASSLNRGRNSPLHF.

The rearrangement joins TRBV5-4 to TRBJ1-6, with TRBD1 matching 8 bases. From germline, CDR1 is SGHNT and CDR2 YYREEE (reference sequence). The V segment lost 3 bases and the J segment 9 bases; nucleotides outside the gene matches: 5. This CDR3 has 14 amino acids. DNA for the CDR3: TGTGCCAGCAGCTCGGAGACAGGGGCTTCACCCCTCCACTTT. Translated: CASSSETGASPLHF. The whole variable domain, filled in from reference TRBV5-4 and TRBJ1-6, reads ETGVTQSPTHLIKTRGQQVTLRCSSQSGHNTVSWYQQALGQGPQFIFQYYREEENGRGNFPPRFSGLQFPNYSSELNVNALELDDSALYLCASSSETGASPLHFGNGTRLTVT.

The rearrangement links TRBV5-1 to TRBJ2-7; 8 bases align to TRBD2. Germline V gene lookup returns CDR1 SGHRS and CDR2 YFSETQ. The CDR3 runs to 16 residues. J was trimmed by 4 bases and V by 0 bases; bases with no gene match: 9. As DNA, the CDR3 is TGCGCCAGCAGCTTGGCCCAAGGTAGCGGGGAGTACGAGCAGTACTTC. Translating gives CASSLAQGSGEYEQYF.

The chain combines TRBV10-3 with TRBJ1-2, with TRBD1 as a possible D gene (6 bases). V was shortened by 8 bases and J by 0 bases, with 10 bases between the two germline ends. The CDR3 sequence is 13 residues long. The V gene's germline CDR1 is ENHRY and CDR2 SYGVKD. Here the CDR3 reads CAILSGANYGYTF. CDR3 nucleotides: TGTGCCATCCTATCAGGGGCTAACTATGGCTACACCTTC.

The chain is built from TRBV29-1 and TRBJ2-5; the D gene is possibly TRBD1 (6 bases). V dropped 7 bases and J dropped 5 bases, with 14 bases sitting between them. The CDR3 contains 12 residues. Germline V gives CDR1 SQVTM, CDR2 ANQGSEA. This CDR3 reads CSAGTPKETQYF. The CDR3 coding sequence is TGCAGCGCAGGGACACCGAAGGAGACCCAGTACTTC.

The chain combines TRBV7-9 with TRBJ1-6; no reliable D call. This CDR3 contains 12 residues. From germline, CDR1 is SEHNR and CDR2 FQNEAQ (reference sequence). Between the trimmed V and J ends, which lost 4 bases and 4 bases, there was a span of 2 bases. The CDR3 DNA reads TGTGCCAGCAGCTCATATAATTCACCCCTCCACTTT. Its translation: CASSSYNSPLHF.

The CDR3 loop is CASSRDRGRGNTIYF. In nucleotides, the CDR3 is TGCGCCAGCAGCAGGGACAGGGGAAGGGGAAACACCATATATTTT. The rearrangement uses TRBV4-1 and TRBJ1-3, with 10 bases aligning to TRBD1. The CDR3 consists of 15 residues. Germline V CDR1 and CDR2: MGHRA, YSYEKL. J gave up 4 bases and V 5 bases, and 5 bases lay outside the gene matches.

The CDR3 sequence: CASSLGQGPSTDTQYF. The CDR3 region has the DNA TGCGCCAGCAGCTTGGGACAGGGGCCGAGTACAGATACGCAGTATTTT. The genes are TRBV5-1 and TRBJ2-3; TRBD1 agrees at 8 bases. Trimming cost V 0 bases and J 3 bases; bases outside gene matches: 6. Germline V gene sequence: CDR1 SGHRS, CDR2 YFSETQ. The CDR3 is 16 residues long.